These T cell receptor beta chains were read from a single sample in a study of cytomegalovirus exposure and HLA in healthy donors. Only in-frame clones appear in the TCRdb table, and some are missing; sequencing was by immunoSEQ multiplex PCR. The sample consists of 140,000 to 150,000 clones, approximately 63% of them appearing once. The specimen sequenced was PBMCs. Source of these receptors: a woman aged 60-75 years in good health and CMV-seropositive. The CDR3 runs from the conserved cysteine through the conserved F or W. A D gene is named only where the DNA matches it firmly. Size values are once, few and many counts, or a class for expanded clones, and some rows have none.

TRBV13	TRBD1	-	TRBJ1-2	CASSLLYRGEEDGYTF	TGTGCCAGCAGCTTATTATACAGGGGGGAAGAGGATGGCTACACCTTC
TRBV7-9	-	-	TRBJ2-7	CATKDEYEQYF	TGTGCCACAAAAGATGAGTACGAGCAGTACTTC
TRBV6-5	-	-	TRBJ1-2	CASSYNFGRDYTF	TGTGCCAGCAGTTACAATTTTGGGCGTGACTACACCTTC
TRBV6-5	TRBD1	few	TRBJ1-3	CASSYSWDRAGNTIYF	TGTGCCAGCAGTTACTCTTGGGACAGGGCTGGAAACACCATATATTTT
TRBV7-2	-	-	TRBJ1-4	CASSLGYRVREKLFF	TGTGCCAGCAGCTTAGGGTACAGGGTAAGGGAAAAACTGTTTTTT
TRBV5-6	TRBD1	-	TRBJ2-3	CASSLKGAGNTQYF	TGTGCCAGCAGCCTTAAGGGGGCCGGAAATACGCAGTATTTT
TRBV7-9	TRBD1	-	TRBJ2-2	CASSFPTGGIGELFF	TGTGCCAGCAGCTTCCCGACAGGGGGAATCGGGGAGCTGTTTTTT
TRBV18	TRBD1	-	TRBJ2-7	CASITTGSSHEQYF	TGTGCCAGCATAACGACAGGGAGTTCCCACGAGCAGTACTTC
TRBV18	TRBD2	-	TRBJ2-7	CASSPPGLAGREQYF	TGTGCCAGCTCACCACCGGGACTAGCAGGTCGGGAGCAGTACTTC
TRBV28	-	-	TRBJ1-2	CATSSEAGGGVYGYTF	TGTGCCACCAGCTCCGAAGCGGGCGGCGGGGTCTATGGCTACACCTTC
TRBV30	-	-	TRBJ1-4	CAWSQGSTEKLFF	TGTGCCTGGAGTCAGGGGTCTACTGAAAAACTGTTTTTT
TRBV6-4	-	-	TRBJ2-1	CASYAASSHRLSYNEQFF	TGTGCCTCATATGCCGCCAGCAGCCACCGACTGTCCTACAATGAGCAGTTCTTC
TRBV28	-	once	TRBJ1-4	CASSFGTLNEKLFF	TGTGCCAGCAGTTTCGGGACTCTGAATGAAAAACTGTTTTTT
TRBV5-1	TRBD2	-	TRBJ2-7	CASSLTSGSGSEQYF	TGCGCCAGCAGCCTTACTAGCGGGAGTGGTAGCGAGCAGTACTTC
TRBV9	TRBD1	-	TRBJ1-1	CASSPSQGVGTEAFF	TGTGCCAGCAGCCCCTCACAGGGGGTGGGGACTGAAGCTTTCTTT
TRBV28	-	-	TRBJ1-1	CASNPQSGTEAFF	TGTGCCAGCAACCCGCAGAGCGGCACTGAAGCTTTCTTT
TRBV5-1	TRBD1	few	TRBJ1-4	CASSLGQGAEKLFF	TGCGCCAGCAGCTTGGGACAGGGGGCGGAAAAACTGTTTTTT
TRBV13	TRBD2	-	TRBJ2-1	CASSEEGTSGYNEQFF	TGTGCCAGCAGCGAGGAAGGGACTAGCGGTTACAATGAGCAGTTCTTC
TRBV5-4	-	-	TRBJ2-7	CASSLALDTYEQYF	TGTGCCAGCAGCTTGGCCCTCGATACCTACGAGCAGTACTTC
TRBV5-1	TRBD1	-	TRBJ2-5	CASSLGTGGQETQYF	TGCGCCAGCAGCTTGGGGACAGGGGGCCAAGAGACCCAGTACTTC
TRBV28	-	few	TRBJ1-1	CASSFAGPEAFF	TGTGCCAGCAGTTTTGCAGGGCCTGAAGCTTTCTTT
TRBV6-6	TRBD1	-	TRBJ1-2	CASSYGTDYGYTF	TGTGCCAGCAGTTACGGGACAGACTATGGCTACACCTTC
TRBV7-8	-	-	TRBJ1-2	CASSPQNGGNYGYTF	TGTGCCAGCAGCCCGCAAAACGGGGGGAACTATGGCTACACCTTC
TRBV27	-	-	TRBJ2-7	CASSLGASAYEQYF	TGTGCCAGCAGTCTCGGGGCTAGCGCCTACGAGCAGTACTTC
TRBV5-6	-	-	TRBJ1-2	CASSPVPNYGYTF	TGTGCCAGCAGCCCAGTCCCTAACTATGGCTACACCTTC
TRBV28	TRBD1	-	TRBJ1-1	CASSARDRGYNTEAFF	TGTGCCAGCAGTGCCCGGGACAGGGGATATAACACTGAAGCTTTCTTT
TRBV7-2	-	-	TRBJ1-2	CASSLEHRNYGYTF	TGTGCCAGCAGCTTAGAGCACCGAAACTATGGCTACACCTTC
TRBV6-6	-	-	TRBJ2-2	CASSLEQTTGELFF	TGTGCCAGCAGTTTGGAACAGACCACCGGGGAGCTGTTTTTT
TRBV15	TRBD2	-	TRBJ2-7	CATSRGSGRADEQYF	TGTGCCACCAGCAGAGGCAGCGGGAGGGCCGACGAGCAGTACTTC
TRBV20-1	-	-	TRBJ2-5	CSAREGPNQYF	TGCAGTGCTAGAGAGGGGCCCAACCAGTACTTC
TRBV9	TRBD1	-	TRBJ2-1	CASSSTGTGGGLKYNEQFF	TGTGCCAGCAGCTCCACCGGGACAGGGGGCGGCCTGAAGTACAATGAGCAGTTCTTC
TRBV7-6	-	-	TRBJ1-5	CASSLLPDGSNQPQHF	TGTGCCAGCAGCTTACTCCCAGACGGGAGCAATCAGCCCCAGCATTTT
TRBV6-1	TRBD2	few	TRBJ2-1	CASREGGRDEQFF	TGTGCCAGCAGGGAGGGAGGGAGAGATGAGCAGTTCTTC
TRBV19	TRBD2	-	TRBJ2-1	CASSSRAGGRNEQFF	TGTGCCAGTAGTAGCCGAGCGGGAGGACGGAATGAGCAGTTCTTC
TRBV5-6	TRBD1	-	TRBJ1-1	CASSSDRGRANTEAFF	TGTGCCAGCAGCTCAGACAGGGGGAGAGCGAATACTGAAGCTTTCTTT
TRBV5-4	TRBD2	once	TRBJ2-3	CASSLDGLAGTDTQYF	TGTGCCAGCAGCTTGGACGGGCTAGCGGGCACAGATACGCAGTATTTT
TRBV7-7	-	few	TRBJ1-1	CASSLDRNTEAFF	TGTGCTAGCAGCTTGGACAGGAACACTGAAGCTTTCTTT
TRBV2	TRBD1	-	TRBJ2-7	CASSEGRTGAYEQYF	TGTGCCAGCAGCGAAGGCCGGACAGGGGCCTACGAGCAGTACTTC
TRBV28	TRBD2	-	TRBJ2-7	CASRGGLAGVYEQYF	TGTGCCAGCAGGGGGGGACTAGCGGGAGTCTACGAGCAGTACTTC
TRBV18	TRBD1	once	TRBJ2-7	CASSPLGQGGREQYF	TGTGCCAGCTCACCACTAGGACAGGGTGGGAGAGAGCAGTACTTC
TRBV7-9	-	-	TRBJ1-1	CASSLDRNTEAFF	TGTGCCAGCAGCTTAGACAGAAACACTGAAGCTTTCTTT